Following are 9 T cell receptor beta chains from one sample sequenced in a study of blood T cell repertoires in COVID-19. The protocol was immunoSEQ multiplex PCR, while the TCRdb copy is restricted to in-frame clones and leaves out a portion. The profile shows around 94,000 clones, 87% of them singletons. Sequencing was carried out using peripheral blood. The source of these receptors is a woman aged 50 to 60 with COVID-19, enrolled during active disease.

This rearrangement joins TRBV7-2 to TRBJ1-2, with D possibly being TRBD1 (6 bases). Per the germline V gene, CDR1 is SGHTA and CDR2 is FQGNSA. This CDR3 is built from 13 residues. V lost 4 bases and J lost 8, with 14 bases in between. In nucleotides, the CDR3 is TGTGCCAGCAGCTCCTCAGGGGTGGGAGGCTACACCTTC. Its protein is CASSSSGVGGYTF. Using reference TRBV7-2 and TRBJ1-2 for the parts outside the CDR3, the full variable domain is GAGVSQSPSNKVTEKGKDVELRCDPISGHTALYWYRQSLGQGLEFLIYFQGNSAPDKSGLPSDRFSAERTGGSVSTLTIQRTQQEDSAVYLCASSSSGVGGYTFGSGTRLTVV.

The chain recombines TRBV2 with TRBJ2-7; no clear D gene. CDR3 length: 14 amino acids. Trimming removed 3 bases at V and 4 bases at J, with 13 bases between. Germline V gene sequence: CDR1 SNHLY, CDR2 FYNNEI. Here the CDR3 DNA reads TGTGCCAGCAGTGACAGTCAGGCGATTTACGAGCAGTACTTC. Translating it yields CASSDSQAIYEQYF.

V is TRBV29-1 and J is TRBJ1-1; maybe TRBD1 (6 bases). CDR3 length: 14 residues. Germline CDR1 SQVTM, CDR2 ANQGSEA. With 4 bases removed from V and 1 base from J, the gap between germline ends came to 13 bases. The CDR3 loop is CSVVGRQANTEAFF. CDR3 sequence (DNA): TGCAGCGTTGTCGGTCGACAGGCGAACACTGAAGCTTTCTTT.

V gene TRBV5-1 combines with J gene TRBJ2-1, with D possibly being TRBD1 (6 bases). V lost 6 bases and J 2 bases, leaving 18 bases between the germline ends. The CDR3 is made up of 16 amino acids. Looked up from germline, CDR1 is SGHRS and CDR2 is YFSETQ. The CDR3 coding sequence is TGCGCCAGCACCCAAATCATGGGGGCCCCCTACAATGAGCAGTTCTTC. This codes for CASTQIMGAPYNEQFF.

This clone was seen just once. The J gene is TRBJ1-4, the V gene TRBV10-3; no clear D gene. Looked up from germline, CDR1 is ENHRY and CDR2 is SYGVKD. V shed 4 bases and J shed 5 bases, with 8 bases lying between them. The CDR3 is made up of 13 amino acids. The CDR3 loop is CAISGRVNEKLFF. The CDR3 DNA reads TGTGCCATCAGTGGAAGAGTGAATGAAAAACTGTTTTTT.

The chain links TRBV3-1 (or the pseudogene TRBV3-2) to TRBJ1-4, with TRBD1 identical over 7 bases. The CDR3 spans 17 residues. After removal of 8 bases from V and 0 bases from J, the junction contained 12 bases not matched to a gene. Germline V CDR1 and CDR2: LGHDT, YNNKEL (reference sequence). CDR3 sequence reads: CASAQGNRGATNEKLFF. The CDR3 bases are TGTGCCAGCGCACAAGGAAACAGGGGAGCAACTAATGAAAAACTGTTTTTT.

This clone has just a few counts. The chain is built from TRBV10-3 and TRBJ1-5; weak D call: TRBD1 (5 bases). V was pared by 3 bases and J by 6 bases, with 12 bases between. Per the germline V gene, CDR1 is ENHRY and CDR2 is SYGVKD. This CDR3 contains 14 residues. The DNA of the CDR3 is TGTGCCATCAGTGAAGGGGAGGCGGGTCAGCCCCAGCATTTT. Its translation is CAISEGEAGQPQHF.

The chain carries TRBV11-1 and TRBJ1-4, with 9 bases identical to TRBD1. V shed 4 bases and J 6 bases; nucleotides not matched to a gene: 6. The CDR3 spans 15 residues. The V gene's germline CDR1 is SGHAT and CDR2 FQDESV (reference sequence). CDR3 bases: TGTGCCAGCAGCTCGCCGGGACAGGGAGATGAAAAACTGTTTTTT. Its translation: CASSSPGQGDEKLFF.

J is TRBJ2-5 and V is TRBV3-1 (or the pseudogene TRBV3-2); 11 bases agree with TRBD2. Looked up from germline, CDR1 is LGHDT and CDR2 is YNNKEL (reference sequence). The CDR3 is 15 amino acids. Trimming at V came to 2 bases and at J to 3 bases, leaving 2 bases not matched to a gene. In DNA form, the CDR3 reads TGTGCCAGCAGCCAACAACTAGCGGGGGAAGAGACCCAGTACTTC. Its protein is CASSQQLAGEETQYF.